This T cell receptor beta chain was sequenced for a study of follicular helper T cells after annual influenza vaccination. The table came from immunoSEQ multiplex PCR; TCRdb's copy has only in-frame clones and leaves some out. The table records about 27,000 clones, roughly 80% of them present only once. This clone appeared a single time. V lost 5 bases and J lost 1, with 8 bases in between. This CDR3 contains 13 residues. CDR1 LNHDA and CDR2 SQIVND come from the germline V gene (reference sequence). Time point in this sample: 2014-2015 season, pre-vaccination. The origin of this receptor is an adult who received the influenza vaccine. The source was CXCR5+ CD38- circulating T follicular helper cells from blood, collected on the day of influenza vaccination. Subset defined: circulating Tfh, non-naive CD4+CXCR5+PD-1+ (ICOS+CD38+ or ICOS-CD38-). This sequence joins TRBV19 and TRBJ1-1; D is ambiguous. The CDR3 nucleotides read TGTGCCAGTAGTTTCAACAAGAACACTGAAGCTTTCTTT. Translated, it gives CASSFNKNTEAFF.